Listed here is a single T cell receptor beta chain. Antigen: not known. This sample's TCRbeta library carried unique molecular identifier barcodes. MiXCR was run by TCRdb on the PCR reads, yielding one entry per CDR3 protein. The sample carries about 580,000 distinct CDR3 sequences, approximately 30% recorded once. The data originate from a study of T-cell reconstitution after alpha-beta-depleted transplantation in children. Per the germline V gene, CDR1 is GTSNPN and CDR2 is SVGIG (reference sequence). Between the trimmed V and J ends, which lost 0 bases and 2 bases, there was a span of 8 bases. This CDR3 contains 14 residues. Regarding the study as a whole: There were reportedly several hundred expanded graft clones from which alpha-beta T cells came about two months after transplant. T-cell numbers and diversity, one year after transplant, stemmed largely from T cells that were newly produced. Some patients showed high day-60 TCRbeta diversity, which derived from surviving recipient T cells and thymic progenitors.

The origin of this receptor is a boy under two years old with Wiskott-Aldrich syndrome, due to receive a stem cell transplant. The source material was PBMCs, sampled before TCRalphabeta/CD19-depleted stem cell transplant. The rearrangement joins TRBV30 to TRBJ1-3, with D possibly TRBD1 on 5 matching bases. This chain's CDR3 is CAWSVPGAGNTIYF. The DNA for the CDR3 is TGTGCCTGGAGTGTACCGGGGGCTGGAAACACCATATATTTT.